The 21 T cell receptor beta chains presented below share a single source sample, sequenced in a study of OX40 agonist ivuxolimab in advanced cancers. The data were produced by immunoSEQ multiplex PCR, yet TCRdb's version contains in-frame clones alone and is incomplete. The sample has nearly 110,000 clones, approximately 90% seen once. Here the sequenced sample was CD4+ or CD8+ T cells sorted from blood, taken in a trial of the OX40 agonist ivuxolimab. The receptors were gathered from an adult with an advanced solid tumor such as melanoma, head and neck, liver or kidney cancer.

The chain joins TRBV28 to TRBJ2-3; D is uncertain. Germline loops: CDR1 MDHEN, CDR2 SYDVKM. The V and J ends lost 7 bases and 3 bases respectively, with 11 bases between them. There are 13 residues in the CDR3. The CDR3: CASKDRATDTQYF. CDR3 sequence (DNA): TGTGCCAGCAAAGATAGGGCAACAGATACGCAGTATTTT.

The V gene is TRBV11-2, the J gene TRBJ1-1; D is unclear. The CDR3 runs 13 residues. Per germline, CDR1 SGHAT and CDR2 FQNNGV. Trimming pared 1 base from V and 0 bases from J, leaving 3 bases between. This chain's CDR3 is CASSLGVNTEAFF. CDR3 nucleotide sequence: TGTGCCAGCAGCTTAGGGGTGAACACTGAAGCTTTCTTT. Combining the CDR3 with reference TRBV11-2 and TRBJ1-1 gives the whole variable domain EAGVAQSPRYKIIEKRQSVAFWCNPISGHATLYWYQQILGQGPKLLIQFQNNGVVDDSQLPKDRFSAERLKGVDSTLKIQPAKLEDSAVYLCASSLGVNTEAFFGQGTRLTVV.

CDR3 sequence reads: CASSEQPSMNTEAFF. The CDR3 nucleotides are TGTGCCAGCAGTGAACAACCTTCTATGAACACTGAAGCTTTCTTT. This sequence joins TRBV6-4 and TRBJ1-1; no clear D. V was trimmed by 3 bases and J by 0 bases, leaving 11 bases between them. Germline V gives CDR1 MRHNA, CDR2 SNTAGT. The length of the CDR3 is 15 residues.

The gene calls are TRBV18 and TRBJ1-6; TRBD1 agrees at 7 bases. V lost 1 base to trimming and J lost 8 bases; unmatched junction nucleotides: 11. The CDR3 spans 17 residues. In germline, CDR1 is KGHSH, CDR2 LQKENI. This CDR3 reads CASSPLAGGKLDSPLHF. The CDR3 nucleotides read TGTGCCAGCTCACCACTGGCAGGGGGAAAACTAGATTCACCCCTCCACTTT.

This sequence joins TRBV28 and TRBJ1-1; the D is unclear. The CDR3 sequence is 14 residues long. Germline-derived CDR1 and CDR2 are MDHEN and SYDVKM. The ends were cut back, 7 bases at V and 1 base at J, with 13 bases in the middle. The CDR3 sequence is CASTPGIPNTEAFF. DNA of the CDR3: TGTGCCAGCACTCCCGGAATACCGAACACTGAAGCTTTCTTT.

V is TRBV10-2 and J is TRBJ2-4; no clear D. Germline V CDR1 and CDR2: WSHSY, SAAADI. V lost 4 bases to trimming and J lost 8 bases, with 12 bases between them. The CDR3 loop spans 13 amino acids. CDR3 coding DNA: TGCGCCAGCAGTGTCCGTCGGAGCGACATTCAGTACTTC. Protein: CASSVRRSDIQYF.

This clone was detected once. The chain has TRBV7-2 and TRBJ1-1, with D unresolved. Germline CDR1 reads SGHTA; CDR2 reads FQGNSA. Between the trimmed V and J ends, which lost 0 bases and 11 bases, there was a span of 28 bases. This CDR3 comprises 18 residues. The chain's CDR3 is CASSLAFQVSALSDPAFF. In DNA form, the CDR3 reads TGTGCCAGCAGCTTAGCGTTTCAAGTCTCGGCCCTCTCGGATCCGGCTTTCTTT.

The chain employs TRBV7-3 and TRBJ2-1; 8 nucleotides match TRBD2. From germline, CDR1 is SGHTA and CDR2 FQGTGA. Trimming removed 2 bases from V and 4 bases from J; junction bases left unmatched: 7. CDR3 length: 16 amino acids. The CDR3 DNA sequence: TGTGCCAGCAGCTTAGTGGGTGGGACTAGGTACAATGAGCAGTTCTTC. It yields the protein CASSLVGGTRYNEQFF. Full variable domain (rest looked up from reference TRBV7-3 and TRBJ2-1): GAGVSQTPSNKVTEKGKYVELRCDPISGHTALYWYRQSLGQGPEFLIYFQGTGAADDSGLPNDRFFAVRPEGSVSTLKIQRTERGDSAVYLCASSLVGGTRYNEQFFGPGTRLTVL.

The rearrangement joins TRBV28 to TRBJ1-5, with no clear D. Trimming removed 6 bases from V and 3 bases from J, with 12 bases in between. The CDR3 is made up of 14 amino acids. Per germline, CDR1 MDHEN and CDR2 SYDVKM. CDR3 in DNA: TGTGCCAGCAGCCTTAACAGAGTCAATCAGCCCCAGCATTTT. Translation: CASSLNRVNQPQHF.

The rearrangement uses TRBV5-4 and TRBJ2-2, with D perhaps TRBD1 (6 bases). From germline, CDR1 is SGHNT and CDR2 YYREEE (reference sequence). This CDR3 spans 14 amino acids. Trimming stripped 2 bases from V and 6 bases from J, with 11 bases between. The CDR3 sequence: CASSFGSGAGELFF. CDR3 sequence (DNA): TGTGCCAGCAGCTTTGGTTCAGGGGCCGGGGAGCTGTTTTTT.

This clone has only a few counts. This chain uses TRBV6-1 with TRBJ2-5; D unresolved. V was trimmed by 7 bases and J by 2 bases, leaving 14 bases between them. Germline values: CDR1 MNHNS, CDR2 SASEGT. This CDR3 contains 14 residues. The CDR3 DNA sequence: TGTGCCAGCACAGAACTGTATTCACAAGAGACCCAGTACTTC. Amino acids: CASTELYSQETQYF.

On this clone itself: Germline is not matched at one junction end, which may reflect a read error. The chain employs TRBV5-1 and TRBJ2-7, with D perhaps TRBD1 (5 bases). Germline V gene data show CDR1 as SGHRS and CDR2 as YFSETQ. The CDR3 consists of 14 residues. CDR3 sequence (DNA): TGTGCCAGCAGCTTGCCAGGGATGTCTTCCGAGCAGTACTTC. Encoded protein: CASSLPGMSSEQYF.

The rearrangement links TRBV7-3 to TRBJ1-1; D possibly corresponds to TRBD1 (5 bases). This CDR3 region has 13 residues. Trimming took off 8 bases at V and 5 bases at J, with 15 bases between the two ends. Germline lookup yields CDR1 SGHTA and CDR2 FQGTGA. The CDR3 nucleotides are TGTGCCAGCCTCAGACAGCCGGGAACTGAAGCTTTCTTT. Its protein product is CASLRQPGTEAFF.

CDR3 region: CAWSGPVPSLQYF. In DNA form, the CDR3 reads TGTGCCTGGAGTGGGCCAGTCCCATCCCTTCAGTACTTC. The chain joins TRBV30 to TRBJ2-4; no clear D. This CDR3 has 13 amino acids. CDR1 and CDR2 from the germline V gene are GTSNPN and SVGIG (reference sequence). The V and J ends lost 1 base and 11 bases respectively, with 15 bases between them.

V and J are TRBV27 and TRBJ1-5, with a weak D call TRBD1 (5 bases). CDR1 and CDR2 (germline): MNHEY, SMNVEV (reference sequence). V dropped 1 base and J dropped 5 bases, with 12 bases sitting between them. The CDR3 extends over 15 amino acids. The CDR3 DNA is TGTGCCAGCAGTTTATTGTCCCAGGGCCATCAGCCCCAGCATTTT. This codes for CASSLLSQGHQPQHF.

This chain connects TRBV2 to TRBJ2-1; D is perhaps TRBD2 (6 bases). CDR1 and CDR2 from the germline V gene are SNHLY and FYNNEI. The V end lost 7 bases, the J end lost 0 bases, and 10 bases lay between the germline ends. The CDR3 has 14 amino acids. The CDR3 nucleotides are TGTGCCAGCATCCGGGGGAGCTCCTACAATGAGCAGTTCTTC. Protein product: CASIRGSSYNEQFF.

The CDR3 nucleotides are TGTGCCAGCAGCCCCCGACAGGGGGCCTTCCCCACTGAAGCTTTCTTT. It codes for CASSPRQGAFPTEAFF. This sequence joins TRBV7-9 and TRBJ1-1; TRBD1 matches at 10 bases. CDR3 length equals 16 residues. The germline gives CDR1 SEHNR, CDR2 FQNEAQ (reference sequence). The junction had 10 bases not matched to a gene; V was cut back by 5 bases and J by 4 bases.

The chain couples TRBV6-1 to TRBJ1-2; 9 bases line up with TRBD1. With V trimmed by 6 bases and J by 8 bases, 7 bases remained unmatched. CDR1 MNHNS and CDR2 SASEGT come from the germline V gene. This CDR3 region has 13 residues. The CDR3 is CASRTGQGRGYTF. The CDR3 DNA reads TGTGCCAGCAGGACCGGACAGGGGAGGGGCTACACCTTC.

The V call is TRBV18, the J call TRBJ2-7; 8 bases map to TRBD1. From germline, CDR1 is KGHSH and CDR2 LQKENI. The V gene end was trimmed by 3 bases and the J gene end by 5 bases; junction bases not matched to a gene: 9. The CDR3 sequence is 15 residues long. In DNA form, the CDR3 reads TGTGCCAGCTCACCGGGCGCGACAGGGGTTCACGAGCAGTACTTC. Translating it yields CASSPGATGVHEQYF.

The J gene is TRBJ2-3, the V gene TRBV7-3; the match to TRBD2 covers 8 bases. Germline CDR1 and CDR2: SGHTA and FQGTGA. The CDR3 totals 16 residues. After removal of 2 bases from V and 2 bases from J, the junction contained 6 bases not matched to a gene. Here the CDR3 DNA reads TGTGCCAGCAGCTTAGTTGCGGGGGGCCTCACAGATACGCAGTATTTT. The encoded protein is CASSLVAGGLTDTQYF.

V usage is TRBV6-1 and J usage is TRBJ1-5, with 9 bases aligning to TRBD1. The V segment lost 3 bases and the J segment 7 bases; nucleotides outside the gene matches: 7. CDR3 length equals 15 residues. CDR1 is MNHNS and CDR2 is SASEGT in the germline V gene. The CDR3 reads CASSEGGQGWQPQHF. The CDR3 DNA reads as TGTGCCAGCAGTGAGGGGGGACAGGGTTGGCAGCCCCAGCATTTT.